One and the same sample provided the 28 T cell receptor beta chains below, sequenced in a study of shared clonotypes between healthy human individuals. TCRdb's copy holds only in-frame clones and misses some; the assay was immunoSEQ multiplex PCR. The sample lists 2 million to 2.5 million clones, approximately 96% occurring once. The specimen was naive CD4+ T cells sorted from blood. Noted subset: CD45RA+ positively selected. These receptors were collected from a man aged 18 to 35 in good health.

Note on this clone: Other nucleotide sequences in the sample specify the same CDR3. The chain recombines TRBV7-9 with TRBJ2-7; D is uncertain. Trimming took 5 bases from V and 4 from J, leaving 6 bases between them. The CDR3 sequence is 11 residues long. Germline V gives CDR1 SEHNR, CDR2 FQNEAQ (reference sequence). CDR3 nucleotide sequence: TGTGCCAGCAGCCCGGGTTACGAGCAGTACTTC. This encodes CASSPGYEQYF.

The chain uses TRBV18 and TRBJ2-5; 7 bases line up with TRBD1. CDR1 and CDR2 (germline): KGHSH, LQKENI. The V gene end was trimmed by 6 bases and the J gene end by 4 bases; junction bases not matched to a gene: 8. The CDR3 is 14 amino acids. CDR3 nucleotides: TGTGCCAGCTCGCCGCGACAGGGATTAGAGACCCAGTACTTC. Encoded protein: CASSPRQGLETQYF.

V gene TRBV28 combines with J gene TRBJ1-2, with 7 bases matching TRBD1. Looked up from germline, CDR1 is MDHEN and CDR2 is SYDVKM. This CDR3 is built from 13 residues. V trimming: 3 bases; J trimming: 5 bases; junction bases outside the gene matches: 3. Written as DNA, the CDR3 is TGTGCCAGCAGTTTGGGGGGACAGTATGGCTACACCTTC. The encoded protein is CASSLGGQYGYTF.

As concerns this clone: Other DNA sequences from this sample encode an identical CDR3 as well. This chain uses TRBV5-4 with TRBJ2-2; D unresolved. The CDR3 covers 14 residues. With 0 bases removed from V and 4 bases from J, the gap between germline ends came to 7 bases. The germline V gene encodes CDR1 SGHNT and CDR2 YYREEE (reference sequence). The CDR3 sequence is CASSLDRGTGELFF. The DNA of the CDR3 is TGTGCCAGCAGCTTGGATCGCGGCACCGGGGAGCTGTTTTTT.

This clone has a single count. The chain is built from TRBV7-9 and TRBJ2-3; D is possibly TRBD2 (6 bases). V dropped 1 base and J dropped 2 bases, with 13 bases sitting between them. The germline V gene encodes CDR1 SEHNR and CDR2 FQNEAQ (reference sequence). The CDR3 spans 16 residues. Here the CDR3 reads CASSLGGLVYTDTQYF. The DNA of the CDR3 is TGTGCCAGCAGCTTAGGGGGACTCGTGTACACAGATACGCAGTATTTT. Using reference TRBV7-9 and TRBJ2-3 for the parts outside the CDR3, the full variable domain is DTGVSQNPRHKITKRGQNVTFRCDPISEHNRLYWYRQTLGQGPEFLTYFQNEAQLEKSRLLSDRFSAERPKGSFSTLEIQRTEQGDSAMYLCASSLGGLVYTDTQYFGPGTRLTVL.

Remarks on this clone: The same CDR3 is also encoded by other DNA sequences in this sample. The V and J genes are TRBV20-1 and TRBJ2-5; no clear D. Germline V gene lookup returns CDR1 DFQATT and CDR2 SNEGSKA (reference sequence). With 4 bases removed from V and 5 bases from J, the gap between germline ends came to 8 bases. This CDR3 comprises 11 residues. DNA for the CDR3: TGCAGTGCTACAGGCGAGGAGACCCAGTACTTC. Protein product: CSATGEETQYF.

This clone was seen only once. V and J are TRBV7-2 and TRBJ2-5; unclear D gene. CDR3 length: 13 residues. V lost 1 base, J lost 4 bases, and 7 bases lay in between. Per germline, CDR1 SGHTA and CDR2 FQGNSA. In nucleotides, the CDR3 is TGTGCCAGCAGCTTAGTCCACGGAGAGACCCAGTACTTC. This translates into CASSLVHGETQYF.

The chain uses TRBV29-1 and TRBJ1-1; 8 bases agree with TRBD1. The germline V gene has CDR1 SQVTM and CDR2 ANQGSEA. This CDR3 has 13 residues. The J segment lost 11 bases and the V segment lost 2 bases, leaving 10 bases of the junction unmatched. The CDR3 region is CSVEHTGGGWAFF. The CDR3 DNA reads TGCAGCGTTGAACACACAGGGGGAGGATGGGCTTTCTTT.

The count of this clone is one. The chain couples TRBV5-1 to TRBJ1-2; TRBD1 matches at 8 bases. Germline assignment: CDR1 SGHRS and CDR2 YFSETQ. Trimming cost V 4 bases and J 4 bases; bases outside gene matches: 6. The CDR3 is 14 amino acids. DNA of the CDR3: TGCGCCAGCAGCCCACCGGGACAGGTCTATGGCTACACCTTC. Amino acid sequence: CASSPPGQVYGYTF.

The chain employs TRBV10-2 and TRBJ2-6; 8 nucleotides match TRBD2. The V segment lost 7 bases and the J segment 3 bases; nucleotides outside the gene matches: 2. The V gene's germline CDR1 is WSHSY and CDR2 SAAADI. The CDR3 totals 14 residues. DNA of the CDR3: TGCGCCAGCACTGCGGGGGGTGGGGCCAACGTCCTGACTTTC. Encoded protein: CASTAGGGANVLTF.

For this clone: This sample includes further DNA sequences coding for the same CDR3. V usage is TRBV5-4 and J usage is TRBJ1-6; possible D gene TRBD1, 6 bases. This CDR3 has 14 amino acids. CDR1 is SGHNT, CDR2 YYREEE, per germline (reference sequence). Deletions cut 0 bases from V and 7 bases from J, with 8 bases between. The CDR3: CASSLEGGNSPLHF. The DNA for the CDR3 is TGTGCCAGCAGCTTGGAAGGGGGGAATTCACCCCTCCACTTT. Full variable domain (outside the CDR3, taken from reference TRBV5-4 and TRBJ1-6): ETGVTQSPTHLIKTRGQQVTLRCSSQSGHNTVSWYQQALGQGPQFIFQYYREEENGRGNFPPRFSGLQFPNYSSELNVNALELDDSALYLCASSLEGGNSPLHFGNGTRLTVT.

V gene TRBV15 combines with J gene TRBJ2-3, with D uncertain. V was cut by 1 base and J by 2 bases, with 7 bases left in between. The CDR3 runs 14 residues. The germline CDR1 and CDR2 sequences are LNHNV and YYDKDF (reference sequence). The CDR3 here is CATSRGVFTDTQYF. CDR3 DNA sequence: TGTGCCACCAGCAGAGGAGTCTTCACAGATACGCAGTATTTT.

CDR3 sequence: CASSPGGGRAGETQYF. For the CDR3, the DNA is TGTGCCAGCAGCCCTGGTGGCGGGAGGGCCGGAGAGACCCAGTACTTC. The V gene is TRBV11-3, the J gene TRBJ2-5; 9 bases line up with TRBD2. Germline V gene data show CDR1 as SGHNT and CDR2 as YENEEA. V lost 5 bases to trimming and J lost 4 bases; unmatched junction nucleotides: 11. This CDR3 comprises 16 residues. Full variable domain (remainder filled in from reference TRBV11-3 and TRBJ2-5): EAGVVQSPRYKIIEKKQPVAFWCNPISGHNTLYWYLQNLGQGPELLIRYENEEAVDDSQLPKDRFSAERLKGVDSTLKIQPAELGDSAVYLCASSPGGGRAGETQYFGPGTRLLVL.

J is TRBJ1-1 and V is TRBV28; tentative D call: TRBD1 (5 bases). V was shortened by 8 bases and J by 4 bases, with 17 bases between the two germline ends. The germline CDR1 and CDR2 sequences are MDHEN and SYDVKM. CDR3 size: 14 residues. CDR3 sequence (DNA): TGTGCCAGCCGGCTAGCAGGGATCGTCACTGAAGCTTTCTTT. It translates to CASRLAGIVTEAFF.

The chain links TRBV15 to TRBJ1-1; D unresolved. The germline V gene has CDR1 LNHNV and CDR2 YYDKDF (reference sequence). V was pared by 0 bases and J by 1 base, with 6 bases between. CDR3 length: 14 residues. The CDR3 spells CATSRDGSNTEAFF. CDR3 nucleotide sequence: TGTGCCACCAGCAGAGATGGGTCGAACACTGAAGCTTTCTTT.

The V gene is TRBV19, the J gene TRBJ1-5; D is unclear. V was clipped by 5 bases and J by 5 bases, with 13 bases between them. This CDR3 is built from 14 residues. Germline V gives CDR1 LNHDA, CDR2 SQIVND (reference sequence). The CDR3 spells CASSGQGGHQPQHF. CDR3 DNA sequence: TGTGCCAGTAGTGGCCAAGGTGGCCATCAGCCCCAGCATTTT.

This chain uses TRBV9 with TRBJ2-2, with TRBD2 matching over 7 bases. The CDR3 is 15 amino acids. The germline gives CDR1 SGDLS, CDR2 YYNGEE. J lost 3 bases, V lost 3 bases, and 5 bases had no gene match. The CDR3 DNA is TGTGCCAGCAGCGGGCGCGGGAGTGACACCGGGGAGCTGTTTTTT. It yields the protein CASSGRGSDTGELFF.

This clone appeared a single time. V gene TRBV7-2 combines with J gene TRBJ2-7; no clear D. This CDR3 spans 14 amino acids. The ends were cut back, 4 bases at V and 4 bases at J, with 14 bases in the middle. Germline-derived CDR1 and CDR2 are SGHTA and FQGNSA. As DNA, the CDR3 is TGTGCCAGCAGCTCCGGACCAGAGGAATACGAGCAGTACTTC. Amino acids: CASSSGPEEYEQYF.

The chain joins TRBV19 to TRBJ2-1, with TRBD1 matching 7 bases. V lost 3 bases to trimming and J lost 6 bases; unmatched junction nucleotides: 8. This CDR3 has 15 residues. The germline gives CDR1 LNHDA, CDR2 SQIVND (reference sequence). Here the CDR3 reads CASSIWTGYGNEQFF. CDR3 coding DNA: TGTGCCAGTAGTATTTGGACAGGCTACGGCAATGAGCAGTTCTTC.

The rearrangement links TRBV20-1 to TRBJ1-4; D ambiguous. Trimming took off 3 bases at V and 8 bases at J, with 7 bases between the two ends. CDR3 size: 11 residues. CDR1 and CDR2 (germline): DFQATT, SNEGSKA (reference sequence). This chain's CDR3 is CSARAQEKLFF. The DNA of the CDR3 is TGCAGTGCTAGGGCCCAGGAAAAACTGTTTTTT.

The rearrangement uses TRBV10-3 and TRBJ2-1, with TRBD2 matching over 12 bases. This CDR3 region has 18 residues. V was clipped by 4 bases and J by 5 bases; unmatched bases: 12. The germline V gene encodes CDR1 ENHRY and CDR2 SYGVKD. The DNA of the CDR3 is TGTGCCATCAGTGGCCCTCTGTCTCTAGCGGGGGGGGACAATGAGCAGTTCTTC. As protein: CAISGPLSLAGGDNEQFF.

The gene calls are TRBV7-8 and TRBJ2-1; 15 bases align to TRBD2. The V gene end was trimmed by 2 bases and the J gene end by 4 bases; junction bases not matched to a gene: 3. This CDR3 region has 17 residues. The germline V gene encodes CDR1 SGHVS and CDR2 FQNEAQ. CDR3 loop: CASSLTGLAGGYNEQFF. In nucleotides, the CDR3 is TGTGCCAGCAGCTTAACTGGACTAGCGGGAGGGTACAATGAGCAGTTCTTC.

This sequence joins TRBV11-2 and TRBJ1-2; D possibly corresponds to TRBD1 (6 bases). The CDR3 totals 15 residues. The V end lost 0 bases, the J end lost 4 bases, and 12 bases lay between the germline ends. Germline V lookup: CDR1 SGHAT, CDR2 FQNNGV. CDR3 amino acids: CASSLDLQGSYGYTF. Written as DNA, the CDR3 is TGTGCCAGCAGCTTAGACCTGCAGGGGAGCTATGGCTACACCTTC.

The chain uses TRBV6-5 and TRBJ2-2; TRBD2 matches 11 bases. The CDR3 length is 15 residues. CDR1 and CDR2 from the germline V gene are MNHEY and SVGAGI. The V segment lost 5 bases and the J segment 3 bases; nucleotides outside the gene matches: 2. CDR3 in amino acids: CASSGTSGYTGELFF. The CDR3 region has the DNA TGTGCCAGCAGTGGGACTAGCGGCTACACCGGGGAGCTGTTTTTT.

This rearrangement joins TRBV7-9 to TRBJ2-3, with 8 bases fitting TRBD2. V lost 7 bases and J lost 2; bases outside the gene matches: 8. Germline loops: CDR1 SEHNR, CDR2 FQNEAQ (reference sequence). CDR3 length: 15 residues. The CDR3 coding sequence is TGTGCCAGCAACCGGGGGGGCTTGCACACAGATACGCAGTATTTT. Protein: CASNRGGLHTDTQYF.

J is TRBJ1-1 and V is TRBV7-2; D gene unclear. The CDR3 is 17 amino acids. Trimming removed 2 bases from V and 7 bases from J, with 23 bases in between. Germline CDR1 and CDR2: SGHTA and FQGNSA. CDR3 amino acids: CASSLLTSPYPFGEAFF. CDR3 DNA: TGTGCCAGCAGCTTACTCACCAGCCCTTACCCCTTCGGTGAAGCTTTCTTT.

This clone was seen a few times. The same CDR3 arises from other DNA sequences in this sample as well. This chain connects TRBV30 to TRBJ2-2; no definite D call. Germline V gene data show CDR1 as GTSNPN and CDR2 as SVGIG (reference sequence). With 1 base removed from V and 5 bases from J, the gap between germline ends came to 2 bases. The CDR3 length is 11 residues. The CDR3 is CAWSGTGELFF. CDR3 bases: TGTGCCTGGAGTGGAACCGGGGAGCTGTTTTTT.

DNA for the CDR3: TGTGCCAGCACCCCTGCCTTGGGGGCAGGGGATTGGCAGCCCCAGCATTTT. Residues: CASTPALGAGDWQPQHF. V usage is TRBV2 and J usage is TRBJ1-5; D perhaps matches TRBD1 (6 bases). Trimming pared 7 bases from V and 7 bases from J, leaving 26 bases between. This CDR3 is 17 amino acids long. Germline-derived CDR1 and CDR2 are SNHLY and FYNNEI.